The 18 T cell receptor beta chains presented below share a single source sample, sequenced in a study of T cells in pancreatic ductal adenocarcinoma (dated by TCRdb to the late 2010s). The pancreatic ductal adenocarcinoma patients who were selected had gone through surgery without receiving any neoadjuvant therapy. The library was generated by the immunoSEQ multiplex PCR assay. In its TCRdb copy, this immuneACCESS table keeps in-frame sequences only and misses some clones. Where compared with another copy, unresolved V genes explain less than half of these, and the others have no known cause. For this sample the table gives over 8,500 clones, of which over 55% were detected only once. Around 27% of the sample goes to the ten largest clones. Sequencing was carried out using pancreatic tumor tissue. The receptors shown here come from a human donor with pancreatic ductal adenocarcinoma.

This clone was found a few times. The chain links TRBV7-9 to TRBJ2-7; 9 bases are a match to TRBD1. Germline CDR1 SEHNR, CDR2 FQNEAQ (reference sequence). The trim removed 3 bases at V and 4 bases at J, leaving 4 bases unmatched. There are 14 residues in the CDR3. CDR3 sequence (DNA): TGTGCCAGCAGCTTGGGGACAGGGATGTACGAGCAGTACTTC. Translation gives CASSLGTGMYEQYF.

The V call is TRBV9, the J call TRBJ1-3; TRBD1 aligns across 9 bases. V was pared by 3 bases and J by 0 bases, with 10 bases of the junction left unmatched. CDR1 and CDR2 from the germline V gene are SGDLS and YYNGEE. The CDR3 has 18 amino acids. CDR3 sequence (DNA): TGTGCCAGCAGCGCTGACGTAACAGGGGGCTCCTCTGGAAACACCATATATTTT. Residues: CASSADVTGGSSGNTIYF.

This chain links TRBV7-8 with TRBJ1-2, with D perhaps matching TRBD1 (6 bases). The ends were cut back, 1 base at V and 7 bases at J, with 10 bases in the middle. Germline assignment: CDR1 SGHVS and CDR2 FQNEAQ. The CDR3 extends over 13 amino acids. This chain's CDR3 is CASSLVRGVGYTF. For the CDR3, the DNA is TGTGCCAGCAGCTTAGTCAGGGGAGTTGGCTACACCTTC.

This clone is classed as medium-sized. The chain uses TRBV6-1 and TRBJ1-4; unclear D gene. Looked up from germline, CDR1 is MNHNS and CDR2 is SASEGT. This CDR3 spans 12 amino acids. V was pared by 7 bases and J by 7 bases, with 10 bases between. The CDR3 here is CASTNRGEKLFF. As DNA, the CDR3 is TGTGCCAGCACTAACCGAGGTGAAAAACTGTTTTTT.

This clone has a handful of counts. The chain uses TRBV7-2 and TRBJ1-5; D unclear. CDR1 and CDR2 from the germline V gene are SGHTA and FQGNSA. Trimming took off 6 bases at V and 6 bases at J, with 9 bases between the two ends. CDR3 length: 12 amino acids. The CDR3 region is CASSFIGQPQHF. In nucleotides, the CDR3 is TGTGCCAGCAGTTTCATCGGTCAGCCCCAGCATTTT.

The V and J genes are TRBV4-1 and TRBJ2-7; 9 positions agree with TRBD1. The trim removed 3 bases at V and 5 bases at J, leaving 8 bases unmatched. Germline CDR1 is MGHRA and CDR2 is YSYEKL. The CDR3 loop spans 15 amino acids. CDR3 bases: TGCGCCAGCAGCCAGCTCGGGACAGGGCACAACGAGCAGTACTTC. Translating it yields CASSQLGTGHNEQYF.

The chain is built from TRBV6-1 and TRBJ1-1, with D possibly matching TRBD1 (6 bases). The CDR3 spans 12 residues. The V end lost 7 bases, the J end lost 7 bases, and 13 bases lay between the germline ends. Germline V CDR1 and CDR2: MNHNS, SASEGT. The CDR3, as DNA: TGTGCCAGCATTTATGGGGGCTTTGAAGCTTTCTTT. Residues: CASIYGGFEAFF.

The chain uses TRBV5-6 and TRBJ2-4, with 9 bases matching TRBD2. Germline-derived CDR1 and CDR2 are SGHDT and YYEEEE. This CDR3 has 14 amino acids. V lost 4 bases and J lost 4; bases outside the gene matches: 3. The CDR3 DNA follows: TGTGCCAGCAGCCTGACTAGCGGTAAAAACATTCAGTACTTC. Amino acids: CASSLTSGKNIQYF.

V gene TRBV28 combines with J gene TRBJ2-2, with no clear D. Trimming pared 3 bases from V and 6 bases from J, leaving 5 bases between. The germline V gene has CDR1 MDHEN and CDR2 SYDVKM. The CDR3 totals 12 residues. Here the CDR3 DNA reads TGTGCCAGCAGTTTCGTCCCCGGGGAGCTGTTTTTT. Its translation is CASSFVPGELFF.

The chain couples TRBV7-9 to TRBJ2-7; D may be TRBD2 (6 bases). Trimming left V 5 bases short and J 5 bases short, with 19 bases between. The CDR3 extends over 15 amino acids. CDR1 is SEHNR and CDR2 is FQNEAQ in the germline V gene (reference sequence). The chain's CDR3 is CASSQFGGQGNEQYF. CDR3 DNA sequence: TGTGCCAGCAGCCAATTTGGAGGGCAGGGCAACGAGCAGTACTTC.

This chain uses TRBV5-4 with TRBJ2-3; D not certain. Per the germline V gene, CDR1 is SGHNT and CDR2 is YYREEE (reference sequence). This CDR3 spans 14 amino acids. V lost 0 bases to trimming and J lost 2 bases, with 7 bases between them. The CDR3 here is CASSLAPDTDTQYF. For the CDR3, the DNA is TGTGCCAGCAGCTTGGCCCCAGACACAGATACGCAGTATTTT.

This rearrangement joins TRBV5-4 to TRBJ2-1, with D perhaps TRBD1 or TRBD2 (5 bases each). The length of the CDR3 is 15 residues. V lost 4 bases and J 6 bases, leaving 17 bases between the germline ends. Looked up from germline, CDR1 is SGHNT and CDR2 is YYREEE (reference sequence). The DNA for the CDR3 is TGTGCCAGCAGCCCCGAAGGGGAGAGGAGCAATGAGCAGTTCTTC. Encoded protein: CASSPEGERSNEQFF.

The chain employs TRBV19 and TRBJ1-4; D perhaps matches TRBD1 (5 bases). The V end was cut by 5 bases, the J end by 4 bases, with 17 bases between. Looked up from germline, CDR1 is LNHDA and CDR2 is SQIVND (reference sequence). The CDR3 is made up of 16 amino acids. CDR3 residues: CASSPLGRGLNEKLFF. CDR3 sequence (DNA): TGTGCCAGTAGTCCCCTGGGACGGGGCCTTAATGAAAAACTGTTTTTT.

This clone was seen more than once but under ten times. V usage is TRBV2 and J usage is TRBJ2-2, with D perhaps matching TRBD2 (5 bases). V dropped 6 bases and J dropped 7 bases, with 12 bases sitting between them. The germline CDR1 and CDR2 sequences are SNHLY and FYNNEI. The CDR3 covers 13 residues. CDR3 sequence: CASSRTVRGELFF. CDR3 DNA: TGTGCCAGCAGCCGGACTGTGCGCGGGGAGCTGTTTTTT.

The J gene is TRBJ1-1, the V gene TRBV6-1; 9 nucleotides match TRBD1. The CDR3 spans 13 residues. CDR1 and CDR2 from the germline V gene are MNHNS and SASEGT. V lost 6 bases and J lost 5; bases outside the gene matches: 4. CDR3 residues: CASRGTGLTEAFF. In DNA form, the CDR3 reads TGTGCCAGCAGGGGGACAGGGCTAACTGAAGCTTTCTTT.

This clone is deemed medium-sized. The V and J genes are TRBV4-1 and TRBJ2-5; TRBD2 is a possible D gene (7 bases). V dropped 2 bases and J dropped 5 bases, with 15 bases sitting between them. The germline V gene has CDR1 MGHRA and CDR2 YSYEKL. The CDR3 has 15 residues. The CDR3 protein is CASSQRGGGLETQYF. The CDR3 nucleotides are TGCGCCAGCAGCCAAAGAGGGGGAGGGCTGGAGACCCAGTACTTC.

In its sample, this clone is medium-sized. The chain carries TRBV19 and TRBJ2-7, with TRBD1 as a possible D gene (6 bases). V shed 2 bases and J shed 2 bases, with 10 bases lying between them. This CDR3 has 14 amino acids. Germline CDR1 reads LNHDA; CDR2 reads SQIVND (reference sequence). This CDR3 is CASSISTGPYEQYF. The CDR3 nucleotides read TGTGCCAGTAGTATAAGTACAGGGCCCTACGAGCAGTACTTC.

In this sample, this clone turned up a few times. J is TRBJ2-7 and V is TRBV5-1; 10 bases map to TRBD1. Germline CDR1 and CDR2: SGHRS and YFSETQ. Germline trimming cut 4 bases from V and 6 bases from J; bases unmatched to any gene: 7. The CDR3 runs to 14 residues. For the CDR3, the DNA is TGCGCCAGCAGCGCTACCGGGACAGGGGCCGAGCAGTACTTC. It encodes CASSATGTGAEQYF.